Listed here are 5 T cell receptor beta chains from one sample, sequenced in a study of T cell changes during pregnancy in multiple sclerosis. Here immunoSEQ multiplex PCR was the method, and the copy in TCRdb shows in-frame clones only, minus some. The sample has about 67,000 clones, around 92% seen once; the top ten hold 2.3%. The sample consisted of peripheral blood, taken in the first trimester of pregnancy. These receptors were taken from a female donor with multiple sclerosis, enrolled in a pregnancy study.

The gene calls are TRBV19 and TRBJ1-6; 12 bases align to TRBD1. The CDR3 runs to 15 residues. Germline lookup yields CDR1 LNHDA and CDR2 SQIVND (reference sequence). The V and J ends lost 4 bases and 7 bases, in that order; junction bases with no gene match: 2. CDR3 coding DNA: TGTGCCAGTAGTACCGGGACAGGGGGCAATTCACCCCTCCACTTT. This gives the protein CASSTGTGGNSPLHF.

The V gene is TRBV30, the J gene TRBJ1-3; no clear D gene. V was shortened by 1 base and J by 7 bases, with 14 bases between the two germline ends. The CDR3 consists of 14 residues. Germline CDR1 GTSNPN, CDR2 SVGIG (reference sequence). The CDR3 is CAWSANSPVNTIYF. CDR3 coding DNA: TGTGCCTGGAGTGCGAACTCCCCTGTGAACACCATATATTTT.

This chain joins TRBV30 and TRBJ1-1; D is possibly TRBD1 (5 bases). The CDR3 contains 14 residues. The ends were cut back, 4 bases at V and 1 base at J, with 13 bases in the middle. Germline V gives CDR1 GTSNPN, CDR2 SVGIG (reference sequence). CDR3 DNA: TGTGCCTGGAAAAGGGGCAGGGAGAACACTGAAGCTTTCTTT. Its protein product is CAWKRGRENTEAFF.

The V call is TRBV5-4, the J call TRBJ2-3, with 9 bases identical to TRBD1. The CDR3 is made up of 15 amino acids. V lost 2 bases to trimming and J lost 1 base; unmatched junction nucleotides: 2. CDR1 and CDR2 (germline): SGHNT, YYREEE (reference sequence). Here the CDR3 reads CASSFRTGGTDTQYF. CDR3 DNA sequence: TGTGCCAGCAGCTTTCGGACAGGGGGCACAGATACGCAGTATTTT.

The chain couples TRBV28 to TRBJ2-7; TRBD1 matches 9 bases. The ends lost 6 bases at V and 1 base at J; junction bases unmatched: 7. Germline V gives CDR1 MDHEN, CDR2 SYDVKM. The CDR3 covers 15 residues. CDR3 coding DNA: TGTGCCAGCAGAGTACCGACAGGGGGGTCCTACGAGCAGTACTTC. Protein product: CASRVPTGGSYEQYF.